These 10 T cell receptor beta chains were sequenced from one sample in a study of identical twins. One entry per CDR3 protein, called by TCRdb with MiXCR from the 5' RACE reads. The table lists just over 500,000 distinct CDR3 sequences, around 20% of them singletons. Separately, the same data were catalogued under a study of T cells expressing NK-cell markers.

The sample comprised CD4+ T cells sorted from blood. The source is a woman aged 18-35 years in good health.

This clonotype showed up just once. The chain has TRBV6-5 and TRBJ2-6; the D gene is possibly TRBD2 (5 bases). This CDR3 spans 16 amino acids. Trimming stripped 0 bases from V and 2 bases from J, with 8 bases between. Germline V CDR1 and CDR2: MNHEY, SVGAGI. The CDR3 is CASSYSGETGANVLTF. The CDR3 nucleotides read TGTGCCAGCAGTTACTCCGGGGAGACTGGGGCCAACGTCCTGACTTTC.

The CDR3: CSARRSSGANVLTF. CDR3 DNA sequence: TGCAGTGCTCGCCGGAGCTCTGGGGCCAACGTCCTGACTTTC. The gene calls are TRBV20-1 and TRBJ2-6; no definite D call. The V and J ends lost 5 bases and 0 bases respectively, with 8 bases between them. This CDR3 is 14 amino acids long. In germline, CDR1 is DFQATT, CDR2 SNEGSKA (reference sequence).

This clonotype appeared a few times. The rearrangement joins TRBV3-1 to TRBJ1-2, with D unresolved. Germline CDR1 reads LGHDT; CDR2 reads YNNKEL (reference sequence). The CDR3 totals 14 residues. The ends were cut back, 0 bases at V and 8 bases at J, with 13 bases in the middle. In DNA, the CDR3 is TGTGCCAGCAGCCAAGATGTTACAGCGCGGGGCTACACCTTC. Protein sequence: CASSQDVTARGYTF.

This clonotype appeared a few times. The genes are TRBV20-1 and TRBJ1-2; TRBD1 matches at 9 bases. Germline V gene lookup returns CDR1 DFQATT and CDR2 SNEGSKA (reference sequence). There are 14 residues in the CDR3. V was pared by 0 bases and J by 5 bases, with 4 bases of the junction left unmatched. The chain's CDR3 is CSAREGTGNYGYTF. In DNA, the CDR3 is TGCAGTGCTAGAGAAGGGACAGGGAATTATGGCTACACCTTC.

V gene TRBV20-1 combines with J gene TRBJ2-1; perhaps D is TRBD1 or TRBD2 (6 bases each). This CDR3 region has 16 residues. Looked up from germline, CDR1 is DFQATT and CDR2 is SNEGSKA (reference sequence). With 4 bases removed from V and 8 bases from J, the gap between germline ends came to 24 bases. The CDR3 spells CSANPLARGAAHEQFF. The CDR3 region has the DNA TGCAGTGCTAACCCTCTAGCGAGGGGGGCAGCCCATGAGCAGTTCTTC.

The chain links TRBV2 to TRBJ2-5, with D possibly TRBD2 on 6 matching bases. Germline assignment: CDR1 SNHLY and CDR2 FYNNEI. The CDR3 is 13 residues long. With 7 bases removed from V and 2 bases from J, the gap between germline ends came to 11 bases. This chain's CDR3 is CASTRDLQETQYF. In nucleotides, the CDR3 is TGTGCCAGCACTCGGGACTTGCAAGAGACCCAGTACTTC.

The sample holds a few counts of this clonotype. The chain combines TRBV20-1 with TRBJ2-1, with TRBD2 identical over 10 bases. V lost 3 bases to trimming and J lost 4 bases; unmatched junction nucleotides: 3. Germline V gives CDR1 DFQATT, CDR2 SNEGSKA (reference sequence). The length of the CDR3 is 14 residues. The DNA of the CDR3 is TGCAGTGCTAGCAGGACTAGCGGTTACAATGAGCAGTTCTTC. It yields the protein CSASRTSGYNEQFF.

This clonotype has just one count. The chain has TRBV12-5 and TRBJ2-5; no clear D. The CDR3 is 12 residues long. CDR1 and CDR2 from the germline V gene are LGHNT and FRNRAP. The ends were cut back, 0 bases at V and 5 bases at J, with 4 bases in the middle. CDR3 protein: CASGLVEETQYF. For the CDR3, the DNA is TGTGCTAGTGGTTTGGTAGAGGAGACCCAGTACTTC.

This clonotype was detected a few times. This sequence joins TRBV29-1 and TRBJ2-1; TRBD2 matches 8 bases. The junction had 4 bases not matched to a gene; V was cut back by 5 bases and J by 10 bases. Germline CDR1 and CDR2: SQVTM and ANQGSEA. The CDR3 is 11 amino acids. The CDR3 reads CSVWTSREQFF. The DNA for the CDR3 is TGCAGCGTTTGGACTAGCAGGGAGCAGTTCTTC.

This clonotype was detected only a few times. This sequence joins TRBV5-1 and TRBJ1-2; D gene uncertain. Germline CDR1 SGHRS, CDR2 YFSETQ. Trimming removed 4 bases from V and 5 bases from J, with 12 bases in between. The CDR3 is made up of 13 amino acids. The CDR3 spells CASSVDESYGYTF. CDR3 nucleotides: TGCGCCAGCAGCGTGGACGAAAGTTATGGCTACACCTTC.